The present entry profiles one T cell receptor beta chain with its context. This specimen belongs to a study of T cells in narcolepsy. Sequencing was performed with immunoSEQ multiplex PCR; in TCRdb, only in-frame clones are kept and a portion is missing. The profile shows 30,000 to 40,000 clones, 75% to 90% of them singletons. The origin of this receptor is a human donor with narcolepsy. Sequences were obtained from CD45RA- memory CD4+ T cells from PBMCs.

For the CDR3, the DNA is TGCGCCAGCAGCCCCTACAGGAGTATCCTGAACACTGAAGCTTTCTTT. It specifies CASSPYRSILNTEAFF. This rearrangement joins TRBV5-1 to TRBJ1-1; possible D gene TRBD1, 5 bases. V was pared by 4 bases and J by 0 bases, with 16 bases between. This CDR3 has 16 amino acids. Germline loops: CDR1 SGHRS, CDR2 YFSETQ.